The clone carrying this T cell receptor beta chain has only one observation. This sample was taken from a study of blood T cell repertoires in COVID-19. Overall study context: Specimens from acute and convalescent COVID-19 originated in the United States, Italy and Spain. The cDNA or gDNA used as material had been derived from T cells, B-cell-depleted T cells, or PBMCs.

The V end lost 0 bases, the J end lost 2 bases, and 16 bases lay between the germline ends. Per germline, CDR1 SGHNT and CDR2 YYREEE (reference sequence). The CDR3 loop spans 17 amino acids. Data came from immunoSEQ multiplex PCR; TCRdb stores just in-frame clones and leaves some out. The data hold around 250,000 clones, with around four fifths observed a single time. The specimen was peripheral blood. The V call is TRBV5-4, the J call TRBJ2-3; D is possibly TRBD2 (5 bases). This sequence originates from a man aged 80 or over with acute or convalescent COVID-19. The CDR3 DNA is TGTGCCAGCAGCTTGGCCGGAGGACGGCCAACCACAGATACGCAGTATTTT. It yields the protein CASSLAGGRPTTDTQYF.